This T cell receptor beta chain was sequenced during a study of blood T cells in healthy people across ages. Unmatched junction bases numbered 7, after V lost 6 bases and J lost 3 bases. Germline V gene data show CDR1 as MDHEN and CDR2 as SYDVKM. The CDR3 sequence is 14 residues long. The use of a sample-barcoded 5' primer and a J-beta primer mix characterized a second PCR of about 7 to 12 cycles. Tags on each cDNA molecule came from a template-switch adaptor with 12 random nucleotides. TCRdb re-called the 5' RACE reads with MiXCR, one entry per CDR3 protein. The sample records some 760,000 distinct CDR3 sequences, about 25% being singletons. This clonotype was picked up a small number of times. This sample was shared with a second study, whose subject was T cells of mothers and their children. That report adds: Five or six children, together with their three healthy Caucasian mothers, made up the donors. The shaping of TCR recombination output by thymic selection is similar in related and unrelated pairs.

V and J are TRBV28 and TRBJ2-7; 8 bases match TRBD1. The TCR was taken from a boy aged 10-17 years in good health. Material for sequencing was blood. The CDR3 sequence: CASSTGGEVYEQYF. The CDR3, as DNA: TGTGCCAGCAGCACAGGGGGTGAAGTCTACGAGCAGTACTTC.